The 29 T cell receptor beta chains given below trace back to one sample, sequenced in a study of T cell repertoires in cytomegalovirus infection. TCRdb called the reads again in MiXCR, with one record for every CDR3 protein. The table includes hundreds of thousands of distinct CDR3 sequences, roughly 33% detected once. These receptors lack a known antigen. The sequences come from cultured PBMCs, collected from culture after CMV antigen stimulation. The receptor set was obtained from a human donor in good health (CMV status not recorded). Some clones in this sample may be carry-over from other donors' samples.

The chain links TRBV12-3 or TRBV12-4 to TRBJ1-6; D is ambiguous. V was cut by 3 bases and J by 6 bases, with 15 bases left in between. The CDR3 totals 16 residues. CDR3 DNA sequence: TGTGCCAGCAGTTTTTCGTGGGGTGGTTTTAATTCACCCCTCCACTTT. Its protein is CASSFSWGGFNSPLHF.

This sequence joins TRBV6-4 and TRBJ2-5; D might be TRBD1 (6 bases). The germline V gene encodes CDR1 MRHNA and CDR2 SNTAGT. Deletions cut 9 bases from V and 1 base from J, with 21 bases between. This CDR3 contains 16 residues. CDR3 sequence reads: CASTQGDTLFQETQYF. The CDR3 bases are TGTGCCAGTACTCAAGGGGACACGTTATTCCAAGAGACCCAGTACTTC.

V is TRBV12-3 or TRBV12-4 and J is TRBJ2-1; D gene uncertain. The V and J ends lost 5 bases and 6 bases respectively, with 14 bases between them. This CDR3 comprises 14 residues. CDR3 nucleotide sequence: TGTGCCAGCAGTCCCCATGCAGATCGCAATGAGCAGTTCTTC. This sequence encodes CASSPHADRNEQFF.

This clonotype showed up many times. The chain links TRBV7-2 to TRBJ2-2, with TRBD2 matching 7 bases. Germline CDR1 is SGHTA and CDR2 is FQGNSA. This CDR3 is 15 amino acids long. V gave up 5 bases and J gave up 5 bases; unmatched junction bases: 8. The CDR3, as DNA: TGTGCCAGCAGCCCGAGAGCGGGGCTTACCGGGGAGCTGTTTTTT. Translated, it gives CASSPRAGLTGELFF.

CDR3: CASSPLGGHGQETQYF. For the CDR3, the DNA is TGTGCCAGCAGTCCCCTAGGCGGGCACGGACAAGAGACCCAGTACTTC. The V gene is TRBV6-8, the J gene TRBJ2-5; a weak D match, TRBD2 (5 bases). The CDR3 has 16 residues. Deletions cut 5 bases from V and 2 bases from J, with 18 bases between. The germline gives CDR1 MNHGY, CDR2 SAAAGT.

The V call is TRBV12-3 or TRBV12-4, the J call TRBJ1-1, with a tentative D call TRBD1 (5 bases). This CDR3 has 13 residues. Between the trimmed V and J ends, which lost 8 bases and 0 bases, there was a span of 10 bases. CDR3 residues: CASAGQMNTEAFF. The CDR3 DNA sequence: TGTGCCAGCGCCGGACAAATGAACACTGAAGCTTTCTTT.

The table lists this clonotype with many counts. The CDR3 nucleotides are TGTGCCAGCAGCCCCGACAGGGGTAAACCCCAGCATTTT. The encoded protein is CASSPDRGKPQHF. The chain combines TRBV7-2 with TRBJ1-5; the match to TRBD1 covers 8 bases. The CDR3 is 13 residues long. The V segment lost 5 bases and the J segment 10 bases; nucleotides outside the gene matches: 7. Germline V CDR1 and CDR2: SGHTA, FQGNSA.

The rearrangement uses TRBV12-3 or TRBV12-4 and TRBJ1-3, with TRBD1 matching over 7 bases. This CDR3 spans 18 amino acids. After removal of 10 bases from V and 0 bases from J, the junction contained 18 bases not matched to a gene. CDR3 nucleotide sequence: TGTGCCACGCCGTTCGTGGAGGGACAGATAAACTCTGGAAACACCATATATTTT. Translating it yields CATPFVEGQINSGNTIYF.

CDR3 nucleotides: TGTGCCAGCAGTCATACCTCCAGGGGAATGAACACTGAAGCTTTCTTT. Encoded protein: CASSHTSRGMNTEAFF. The chain links TRBV6-5 to TRBJ1-1, with D possibly matching TRBD1 (6 bases). CDR1 and CDR2 from the germline V gene are MNHEY and SVGAGI. Trimming took 5 bases from V and 0 from J, leaving 16 bases between them. This CDR3 comprises 16 residues.

This clonotype was seen a handful of times. The chain couples TRBV19 to TRBJ1-4, with unresolved D. The CDR3 length is 13 residues. The V gene lost 6 bases and the J gene lost 4 bases, with 9 bases spanning the gap. Germline V gene data show CDR1 as LNHDA and CDR2 as SQIVND (reference sequence). For the CDR3, the DNA is TGTGCCAGTAGATCACAGAATAATGAAAAACTGTTTTTT. Encoded protein: CASRSQNNEKLFF.

V is TRBV5-6 and J is TRBJ1-4; D unclear. This CDR3 spans 14 amino acids. CDR1 and CDR2 from the germline V gene are SGHDT and YYEEEE. Between the trimmed V and J ends, which lost 6 bases and 2 bases, there was a span of 11 bases. Here the CDR3 reads CASTNGVTNEKLFF. CDR3 nucleotide sequence: TGTGCCAGCACCAACGGGGTGACTAATGAAAAACTGTTTTTT.

This clonotype was seen a few times. V is TRBV7-2 and J is TRBJ2-5, with TRBD2 matching 8 bases. Per the germline V gene, CDR1 is SGHTA and CDR2 is FQGNSA. The ends lost 6 bases at V and 2 bases at J; junction bases unmatched: 8. The CDR3 consists of 15 residues. CDR3 residues: CASRPRGGRQETQYF. The CDR3 DNA reads as TGTGCCAGCAGGCCCCGGGGGGGGAGACAAGAGACCCAGTACTTC.

This clonotype came up many times. The chain couples TRBV12-3 or TRBV12-4 to TRBJ2-7, with D uncertain. Between the trimmed V and J ends, which lost 5 bases and 3 bases, there was a span of 11 bases. The CDR3 has 13 residues. CDR3 loop: CASSQGRYYEQYF. As DNA, the CDR3 is TGTGCCAGCAGTCAAGGACGGTACTACGAGCAGTACTTC.

The chain couples TRBV28 to TRBJ1-1, with a possible D match to TRBD1 (6 bases). Germline-derived CDR1 and CDR2 are MDHEN and SYDVKM. Trimming shortened V by 8 bases and J by 1 base, and 14 bases separated the two germline ends. There are 14 residues in the CDR3. CDR3 amino acids: CASGLGGGNTEAFF. DNA for the CDR3: TGTGCCAGCGGGTTAGGGGGAGGGAACACTGAAGCTTTCTTT. Full variable domain (rest looked up from reference TRBV28 and TRBJ1-1): DVKVTQSSRYLVKRTGEKVFLECVQDMDHENMFWYRQDPGLGLRLIYFSYDVKMKEKGDIPEGYSVSREKKERFSLILESASTNQTSMYLCASGLGGGNTEAFFGQGTRLTVV.

The chain uses TRBV18 and TRBJ1-6; TRBD1 might be the D (6 bases). In germline, CDR1 is KGHSH, CDR2 LQKENI. V was shortened by 3 bases and J by 8 bases, with 17 bases between the two germline ends. This CDR3 contains 16 residues. CDR3 nucleotide sequence: TGTGCCAGCTCACCCACAGGGAAGGGAGGTGATTCACCCCTCCACTTT. It translates to CASSPTGKGGDSPLHF.

The chain is built from TRBV20-1 and TRBJ1-3, with no clear D. The CDR3 is 16 amino acids. V lost 0 bases, J lost 1 base, and 13 bases lay in between. In germline, CDR1 is DFQATT, CDR2 SNEGSKA (reference sequence). CDR3 in DNA: TGCAGTGCTAGAGATTCTACCAGGAAGTCTGGAAACACCATATATTTT. This gives the protein CSARDSTRKSGNTIYF.

This chain connects TRBV11-2 to TRBJ2-5, with 11 bases aligning to TRBD2. V gave up 6 bases and J gave up 4 bases; unmatched junction bases: 4. CDR1 SGHAT and CDR2 FQNNGV come from the germline V gene. This CDR3 comprises 14 residues. The CDR3 loop is CASRSTSGRETQYF. The CDR3 DNA follows: TGTGCCAGCAGGAGCACTAGCGGGAGAGAGACCCAGTACTTC.

The V and J genes are TRBV27 and TRBJ2-1; possibly TRBD1 for D (6 bases). The germline gives CDR1 MNHEY, CDR2 SMNVEV (reference sequence). Trimming took 8 bases from V and 9 from J, leaving 11 bases between them. This CDR3 is 11 amino acids long. The CDR3 loop is CASGQFFEQFF. The CDR3, as DNA: TGTGCCAGCGGACAGTTCTTTGAGCAGTTCTTC.

This clonotype was observed a handful of times. The chain joins TRBV6-1 to TRBJ2-7, with 8 bases lining up with TRBD1. From germline, CDR1 is MNHNS and CDR2 SASEGT. CDR3 size: 15 residues. Losses at the gene ends were 4 bases for V and 1 base for J; bases not matched to a gene: 6. The CDR3 spells CASSVGQGLSYEQYF. The DNA of the CDR3 is TGTGCCAGCAGTGTTGGACAGGGATTATCCTACGAGCAGTACTTC.

Ten or more counts support this clonotype. V usage is TRBV12-3 or TRBV12-4 and J usage is TRBJ2-7, with 10 bases fitting TRBD2. The V gene end was trimmed by 2 bases and the J gene end by 3 bases; junction bases not matched to a gene: 4. The CDR3 has 15 amino acids. Here the CDR3 reads CASSLSLAGGYEQYF. For the CDR3, the DNA is TGTGCCAGCAGTTTATCCTTAGCGGGGGGCTACGAGCAGTACTTC.

This CDR3 is CSAQGNTEAFF. In DNA form, the CDR3 reads TGCAGTGCCCAGGGGAACACTGAAGCTTTCTTT. The rearrangement links TRBV20-1 to TRBJ1-1; possible D gene TRBD1, 5 bases. The CDR3 totals 11 residues. The V end lost 6 bases, the J end lost 1 base, and 6 bases lay between the germline ends. Germline V gene sequence: CDR1 DFQATT, CDR2 SNEGSKA (reference sequence).

The chain is built from TRBV29-1 and TRBJ2-1, with TRBD2 matching 9 bases. The germline V gene encodes CDR1 SQVTM and CDR2 ANQGSEA. The CDR3 spans 15 residues. The V and J ends lost 4 bases and 2 bases, in that order; junction bases with no gene match: 6. The CDR3 region has the DNA TGCAGCGTTGTTGGTCTAGCGGGACCCTACAATGAGCAGTTCTTC. This translates into CSVVGLAGPYNEQFF.

As to this clonotype: Since no conserved phenylalanine or tryptophan closes the CDR3, a read error is the likely cause. The chain combines TRBV12-3 or TRBV12-4 with TRBJ1-1; D gene unclear. This CDR3 is 13 amino acids long. Between the trimmed V and J ends, which lost 6 bases and 4 bases, there was a span of 12 bases. CDR3 bases: TGTGCCAGCAGCCTGATTTTGGGCACTGAAGCTTTCGTT. This encodes CASSLILGTEAFV.

The gene calls are TRBV7-2 and TRBJ2-5; weak D call: TRBD2 (6 bases). The germline V gene encodes CDR1 SGHTA and CDR2 FQGNSA. The V end was cut by 0 bases, the J end by 5 bases, with 22 bases between. This CDR3 spans 18 amino acids. CDR3 nucleotides: TGTGCCAGCAGCTTAGCGCCTTGGGAACTAGCAGGGTGGGAGACCCAGTACTTC. It specifies CASSLAPWELAGWETQYF.

This clonotype was picked up a small number of times. The chain carries TRBV7-9 and TRBJ1-6; TRBD1 is a possible D gene (5 bases). The V end lost 5 bases, the J end lost 0 bases, and 11 bases lay between the germline ends. The CDR3 totals 16 residues. Germline values: CDR1 SEHNR, CDR2 FQNEAQ (reference sequence). The CDR3 loop reads CASSHHRSSYNSPLHF. In DNA, the CDR3 is TGTGCCAGCAGCCACCACAGGAGCTCCTATAATTCACCCCTCCACTTT.

This clonotype was counted only a few times. The chain uses TRBV7-2 and TRBJ1-2, with 8 positions matching TRBD1. The CDR3 has 16 residues. V lost 0 bases to trimming and J lost 0 bases; unmatched junction nucleotides: 3. The germline V gene encodes CDR1 SGHTA and CDR2 FQGNSA. The CDR3 loop reads CASSLAPGQANYGYTF. In nucleotides, the CDR3 is TGTGCCAGCAGCTTAGCGCCGGGACAGGCTAACTATGGCTACACCTTC.

This clonotype was counted a single time. The chain is built from TRBV6-2 or TRBV6-3 and TRBJ1-2; TRBD1 matches at 8 bases. Germline CDR1 reads MNHEY; CDR2 reads SVGEGT. The CDR3 is made up of 14 amino acids. Trimming at V came to 8 bases and at J to 4 bases, leaving 9 bases not matched to a gene. Here the CDR3 DNA reads TGTGCCAGCGTTGACAGGGGCCCATTCTATGGCTACACCTTC. Residues: CASVDRGPFYGYTF.

This clonotype was picked up many times. The chain couples TRBV12-3 or TRBV12-4 to TRBJ2-1, with 9 bases matching TRBD1. Trimming took 5 bases from V and 7 from J; bases not matched to a gene: 9. This CDR3 has 15 amino acids. In DNA form, the CDR3 reads TGTGCCAGCAGTCCAAACAGGGGGCGAAAGAATGAGCAGTTCTTC. Its translation is CASSPNRGRKNEQFF.

Only a few counts were recorded for this clonotype. The CDR3 nucleotides are TGTGCCAGCAGCAGGACTAGCGGGAGAGGGAGGACAGATACGCAGTATTTT. Translation: CASSRTSGRGRTDTQYF. V is TRBV7-9 and J is TRBJ2-3, with 13 bases matching TRBD2. Germline trimming cut 5 bases from V and 3 bases from J; bases unmatched to any gene: 8. The CDR3 sequence is 17 residues long. Germline CDR1 reads SEHNR; CDR2 reads FQNEAQ (reference sequence).